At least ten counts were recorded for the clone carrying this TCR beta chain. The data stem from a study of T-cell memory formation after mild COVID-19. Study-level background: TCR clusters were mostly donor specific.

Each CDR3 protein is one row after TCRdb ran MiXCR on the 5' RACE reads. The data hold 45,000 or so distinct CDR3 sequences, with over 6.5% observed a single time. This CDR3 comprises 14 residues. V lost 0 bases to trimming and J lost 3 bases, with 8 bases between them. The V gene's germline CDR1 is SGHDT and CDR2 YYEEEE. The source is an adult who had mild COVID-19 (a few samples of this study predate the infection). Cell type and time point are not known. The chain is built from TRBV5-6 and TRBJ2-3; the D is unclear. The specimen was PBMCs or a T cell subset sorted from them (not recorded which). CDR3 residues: CASSLAVGTDTQYF. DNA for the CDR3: TGTGCCAGCAGCTTGGCGGTAGGTACAGATACGCAGTATTTT.